This T cell receptor beta chain appears in the sequencing data of a study of blood T cell repertoires in COVID-19. Study-wide context: Samples of COVID-19 (acute and convalescent) were obtained from the United States, Italy and Spain.

CDR3 size: 13 residues. Looked up from germline, CDR1 is MNHEY and CDR2 is SMNVEV (reference sequence). Data came from immunoSEQ multiplex PCR; TCRdb stores just in-frame clones and leaves some out. The sample consists of just over 200,000 clones, 86% of them appearing once. The specimen sequenced was peripheral blood. The chain joins TRBV27 to TRBJ2-7; 15 nucleotides match TRBD2. This TCR derives from a man at least 80 years old with acute or convalescent COVID-19. CDR3 loop: CATGLAGGTEQYF. The CDR3 DNA follows: TGTGCAACTGGACTAGCGGGAGGGACGGAGCAGTACTTC.